The 26 T cell receptor beta chains listed next were all sequenced from one sample in a study of cytomegalovirus exposure and HLA in healthy donors. Primers: 60 Vbeta forward and 13 Jbeta reverse. Using immunoSEQ multiplex PCR, the repertoire was profiled, and TCRdb retains in-frame clones only, with some absent. The sample shows around 31,000 clones, and roughly 5% sits with its ten largest clones. The specimen was PBMCs. Receptors originate from a female donor in good health and CMV-seronegative.

According to its frequency, this clone is medium-sized. This CDR3 reads CASTREGWDTEAFF. In DNA form, the CDR3 reads TGTGCCAGCACCAGGGAAGGTTGGGACACTGAAGCTTTCTTT. The rearrangement uses TRBV6-6 and TRBJ1-1; a possible D gene is TRBD1 (5 bases). Germline V gives CDR1 MNHNY, CDR2 SVGAGI (reference sequence). Trimming took 7 bases from V and 3 from J, leaving 15 bases between them. The length of the CDR3 is 14 residues.

This chain links TRBV6-6 with TRBJ2-3; 9 positions agree with TRBD1. Trimming cost V 5 bases and J 4 bases; bases outside gene matches: 4. The CDR3 extends over 14 amino acids. CDR1 and CDR2 from the germline V gene are MNHNY and SVGAGI (reference sequence). CDR3 loop: CASSDRQGADTQYF. CDR3 DNA sequence: TGTGCCAGCAGTGACCGACAGGGGGCAGATACGCAGTATTTT.

The V and J genes are TRBV5-1 and TRBJ2-3; a weak D match, TRBD1 (5 bases). The CDR3 covers 15 residues. CDR1 and CDR2 from the germline V gene are SGHRS and YFSETQ. V was trimmed by 0 bases and J by 4 bases, leaving 12 bases between them. CDR3 residues: CASSLEDTAPDTQYF. As DNA, the CDR3 is TGCGCCAGCAGCTTGGAGGACACCGCTCCAGATACGCAGTATTTT.

V is TRBV29-1 and J is TRBJ1-2; no firm D call. V was cut by 4 bases and J by 7 bases, with 19 bases left in between. Germline values: CDR1 SQVTM, CDR2 ANQGSEA. The CDR3 loop spans 14 amino acids. CDR3 nucleotide sequence: TGCAGCGTTGCGGGTGGGTCCACAACGGGTGGCTACACCTTC. Translating gives CSVAGGSTTGGYTF.

Here the CDR3 DNA reads TGCGCCAGCAGCCAAGACAGGGGGCAGGGTCAGCCCCAGCATTTT. Encoded protein: CASSQDRGQGQPQHF. This sequence joins TRBV4-1 and TRBJ1-5, with 8 nucleotides matching TRBD1. Germline V gene lookup returns CDR1 MGHRA and CDR2 YSYEKL. V shed 0 bases, J shed 6 bases, and the junction held 4 bases outside the gene matches. This CDR3 has 15 amino acids.

The rearrangement uses TRBV7-9 and TRBJ2-5; D is ambiguous. The germline gives CDR1 SEHNR, CDR2 FQNEAQ (reference sequence). The CDR3 totals 17 residues. Deletions cut 0 bases from V and 4 bases from J, with 18 bases between. The CDR3 protein is CASSLARHRIPSETQYF. The CDR3 DNA reads TGTGCCAGCAGCTTAGCACGACATCGGATCCCGTCAGAGACCCAGTACTTC.

The chain combines TRBV27 with TRBJ1-1; maybe TRBD1 (5 bases). Germline V lookup: CDR1 MNHEY, CDR2 SMNVEV (reference sequence). CDR3 length: 15 amino acids. Trimming shortened V by 0 bases and J by 4 bases, and 12 bases separated the two germline ends. The chain's CDR3 is CASSLSGGVGTEAFF. CDR3 in DNA: TGTGCCAGCAGTTTATCGGGAGGGGTGGGCACTGAAGCTTTCTTT.

This sequence joins TRBV19 and TRBJ1-2, with 12 bases aligning to TRBD1. The CDR3 contains 17 residues. The V gene end was trimmed by 3 bases and the J gene end by 1 base; junction bases not matched to a gene: 6. Germline assignment: CDR1 LNHDA and CDR2 SQIVND (reference sequence). The DNA of the CDR3 is TGTGCCAGTAGTATGGGACAGGGGGCGCCGATTAACTATGGCTACACCTTC. Residues: CASSMGQGAPINYGYTF.

V gene TRBV6-4 combines with J gene TRBJ1-2; D remains unclear. Trimming pared 3 bases from V and 1 base from J, leaving 6 bases between. The CDR3 length is 13 residues. Per the germline V gene, CDR1 is MRHNA and CDR2 is SNTAGT. The CDR3 sequence is CASSEEDNYGYTF. The CDR3 DNA follows: TGTGCCAGCAGTGAAGAGGATAACTATGGCTACACCTTC.

V gene TRBV18 combines with J gene TRBJ1-2, with D possibly being TRBD1 (6 bases). This CDR3 spans 14 amino acids. CDR1 and CDR2 from the germline V gene are KGHSH and LQKENI. V lost 3 bases and J lost 8, with 16 bases in between. CDR3 in amino acids: CASSPGGGQGGYTF. DNA of the CDR3: TGTGCCAGCTCACCCGGTGGGGGCCAAGGAGGCTACACCTTC.

The gene calls are TRBV15 and TRBJ2-3; D is perhaps TRBD1 (6 bases). Trimming took off 2 bases at V and 3 bases at J, with 12 bases between the two ends. There are 15 residues in the CDR3. Per germline, CDR1 LNHNV and CDR2 YYDKDF (reference sequence). The CDR3 region is CATSRFRTVTDTQYF. In DNA form, the CDR3 reads TGTGCCACCAGCAGATTCAGGACAGTGACAGATACGCAGTATTTT.

This chain links TRBV18 with TRBJ1-3; 8 positions match TRBD1. CDR1 and CDR2 from the germline V gene are KGHSH and LQKENI. Germline trimming cut 0 bases from V and 2 bases from J; bases unmatched to any gene: 3. The CDR3 loop spans 16 amino acids. CDR3 region: CASSPPETGAGNTIYF. In DNA form, the CDR3 reads TGTGCCAGCTCACCACCGGAGACAGGGGCTGGAAACACCATATATTTT. The whole variable domain, remainder taken from reference TRBV18 and TRBJ1-3, is NAGVMQNPRHLVRRRGQEARLRCSPMKGHSHVYWYRQLPEEGLKFMVYLQKENIIDESGMPKERFSAEFPKEGPSILRIQQVVRGDSAAYFCASSPPETGAGNTIYFGEGSWLTVV.

CDR3 region: CASSVEGQVSYGYTF. For the CDR3, the DNA is TGTGCCAGCAGCGTAGAGGGACAGGTTTCTTATGGCTACACCTTC. This chain connects TRBV9 to TRBJ1-2; TRBD1 matches 8 bases. The CDR3 runs 15 residues. Trimming took 0 bases from V and 5 from J; bases not matched to a gene: 6. Germline CDR1 SGDLS, CDR2 YYNGEE. The full variable domain, completed using reference TRBV9 and TRBJ1-2, is DSGVTQTPKHLITATGQRVTLRCSPRSGDLSVYWYQQSLDQGLQFLIQYYNGEERAKGNILERFSAQQFPDLHSELNLSSLELGDSALYFCASSVEGQVSYGYTFGSGTRLTVV.

V and J are TRBV6-5 and TRBJ1-5; tentative D call: TRBD1 (6 bases). Trimming took off 6 bases at V and 0 bases at J, with 12 bases between the two ends. The CDR3 sequence is 15 residues long. Germline CDR1 reads MNHEY; CDR2 reads SVGAGI. This CDR3 is CASSLGQSSNQPQHF. The CDR3 region has the DNA TGTGCCAGCAGCCTCGGACAGAGTAGCAATCAGCCCCAGCATTTT.

For this clone: At one end the junction does not follow the germline gene, possibly because of a read error. The rearrangement uses TRBV5-1 and TRBJ2-1, with TRBD1 as a possible D gene (5 bases). Per the germline V gene, CDR1 is SGHRS and CDR2 is YFSETQ. This CDR3 region has 14 residues. CDR3 bases: TGCGCCACCCAACAGGACCACTCCGACAATGAGCAGTTCTTC. Protein sequence: CATQQDHSDNEQFF.

V and J are TRBV6-1 and TRBJ2-1, with 14 nucleotides matching TRBD2. The CDR3 length is 15 residues. Germline-derived CDR1 and CDR2 are MNHNS and SASEGT. Unmatched junction bases numbered 10, after V lost 8 bases and J lost 10 bases. The CDR3 reads CASGPTSGGAGEQFF. The CDR3 DNA follows: TGTGCCAGCGGTCCGACTAGCGGGGGGGCCGGCGAGCAGTTCTTC.

The gene calls are TRBV30 and TRBJ2-7; 10 nucleotides line up with TRBD1. From germline, CDR1 is GTSNPN and CDR2 SVGIG (reference sequence). This CDR3 has 12 residues. The CDR3 bases are TGTGCTTCGGGGACAGGGGTTTACGAGCAGTACTTC. Translation gives CASGTGVYEQYF.

The rearrangement links TRBV18 to TRBJ2-3; 9 bases match TRBD2. The germline gives CDR1 KGHSH, CDR2 LQKENI. The trim removed 4 bases at V and 1 base at J, leaving 3 bases unmatched. The CDR3 length is 15 residues. The CDR3 loop is CASSLRGGGTDTQYF. CDR3 nucleotides: TGTGCCAGCTCACTGCGGGGGGGCGGCACAGATACGCAGTATTTT.

The V and J genes are TRBV5-6 and TRBJ2-6; possibly TRBD1 for D (5 bases). Trimming removed 0 bases from V and 0 bases from J, with 16 bases in between. The CDR3 length is 19 residues. Germline CDR1 is SGHDT and CDR2 is YYEEEE. The CDR3 reads CASSLDESGLSSGANVLTF. DNA of the CDR3: TGTGCCAGCAGCTTGGATGAATCAGGGCTAAGCTCTGGGGCCAACGTCCTGACTTTC.

V is TRBV7-3 and J is TRBJ2-5, with 8 bases lining up with TRBD2. V shed 2 bases, J shed 3 bases, and the junction held 5 bases outside the gene matches. This CDR3 spans 15 amino acids. Germline CDR1 and CDR2: SGHTA and FQGTGA. The DNA of the CDR3 is TGTGCCAGCAGCTTATACGGGGGGGCGGAAGAGACCCAGTACTTC. Its protein product is CASSLYGGAEETQYF.

The chain combines TRBV6-1 with TRBJ2-1; weak D call: TRBD1 (6 bases). Per germline, CDR1 MNHNS and CDR2 SASEGT. Between the trimmed V and J ends, which lost 9 bases and 5 bases, there was a span of 14 bases. There are 13 residues in the CDR3. The CDR3 protein is CASGQNFDNEQFF. DNA for the CDR3: TGTGCCAGTGGACAGAACTTCGACAATGAGCAGTTCTTC.

The gene calls are TRBV30 and TRBJ2-5; 8 bases fit TRBD1. J lost 0 bases, V lost 4 bases, and 7 bases had no gene match. The CDR3 sequence is 15 residues long. Germline loops: CDR1 GTSNPN, CDR2 SVGIG (reference sequence). The CDR3 region is CAWMTGQGNQETQYF. The CDR3 DNA reads TGTGCCTGGATGACCGGACAGGGTAACCAAGAGACCCAGTACTTC. The full variable domain, rest sourced from reference TRBV30 and TRBJ2-5, is SQTIHQWPATLVQPVGSPLSLECTVEGTSNPNLYWYRQAAGRGLQLLFYSVGIGQISSEVPQNLSASRPQDRQFILSSKKLLLSDSGFYLCAWMTGQGNQETQYFGPGTRLLVL.

V usage is TRBV29-1 and J usage is TRBJ2-1; a weak D match, TRBD1 (5 bases). Trimming removed 2 bases from V and 0 bases from J, with 8 bases in between. The CDR3 consists of 14 residues. In germline, CDR1 is SQVTM, CDR2 ANQGSEA. CDR3 nucleotides: TGCAGCGTTGAAACGACAGTCTCCTACAATGAGCAGTTCTTC. It encodes CSVETTVSYNEQFF.

The V gene is TRBV6-5, the J gene TRBJ2-5, with 8 bases lining up with TRBD2. CDR1 is MNHEY, CDR2 SVGAGI, per germline. The CDR3 sequence is 13 residues long. Trimming at V came to 8 bases and at J to 5 bases, leaving 7 bases not matched to a gene. The CDR3 protein is CASRGPGGETQYF. CDR3 nucleotides: TGTGCCAGCCGGGGTCCGGGAGGGGAGACCCAGTACTTC.

The chain employs TRBV6-5 and TRBJ1-2; 7 positions match TRBD1. The V segment lost 0 bases and the J segment 7 bases; nucleotides outside the gene matches: 11. Germline CDR1 reads MNHEY; CDR2 reads SVGAGI. CDR3 length equals 16 residues. Here the CDR3 reads CASSYSTGTIVGGYTF. As DNA, the CDR3 is TGTGCCAGCAGTTACTCGACAGGGACGATAGTAGGTGGCTACACCTTC.

The chain combines TRBV5-4 with TRBJ1-1; TRBD1 matches at 8 bases. The V gene end was trimmed by 2 bases and the J gene end by 4 bases; junction bases not matched to a gene: 4. The CDR3 covers 14 residues. Germline V gives CDR1 SGHNT, CDR2 YYREEE (reference sequence). The CDR3, as DNA: TGTGCCAGCAGCTTCACAGGGGGGACCACTGAAGCTTTCTTT. Encoded protein: CASSFTGGTTEAFF.